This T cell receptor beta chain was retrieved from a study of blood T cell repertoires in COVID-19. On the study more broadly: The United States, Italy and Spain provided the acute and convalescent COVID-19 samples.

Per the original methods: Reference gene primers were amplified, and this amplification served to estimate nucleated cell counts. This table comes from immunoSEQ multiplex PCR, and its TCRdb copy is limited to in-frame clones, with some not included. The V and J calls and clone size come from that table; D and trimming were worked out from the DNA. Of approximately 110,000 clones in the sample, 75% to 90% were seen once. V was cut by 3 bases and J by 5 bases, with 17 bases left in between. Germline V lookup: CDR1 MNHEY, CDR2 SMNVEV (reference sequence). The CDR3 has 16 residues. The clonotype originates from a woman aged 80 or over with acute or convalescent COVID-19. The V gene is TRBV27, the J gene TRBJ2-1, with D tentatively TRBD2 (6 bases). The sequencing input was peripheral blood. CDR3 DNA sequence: TGTGCCAGCAGTTTTTCGGAGGGCGGAACAGACAATGAGCAGTTCTTC. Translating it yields CASSFSEGGTDNEQFF.